These T cell receptor beta chains were read from a single sample in a study of cytomegalovirus exposure and HLA in healthy donors. TCRdb's table, derived via immunoSEQ multiplex PCR, lists solely in-frame clones and lacks some. The table lists roughly 180,000 clones, roughly 78% of them singletons. Material for sequencing was PBMCs. Receptor source: a woman aged 45 to 65 in good health and CMV-seropositive. Each CDR3 is given without its conserved first and last residue.

J gene	V gene	CDR3 protein
TRBJ1-1	TRBV5-6	ASSFGRTEAF
TRBJ2-7	TRBV10-2	ASSLGGTGHEQY
TRBJ1-5	TRBV5-5	ASSPGTGNQPQH
TRBJ2-1	TRBV11-1	ASSLGSGGVLEQF
TRBJ2-7	TRBV18	ASSPQGADFYEQY
TRBJ2-7	TRBV28	ASSSRTRNYYEQY
TRBJ2-5	TRBV11-2	ASSLFPTGYQETQY
TRBJ2-5	TRBV5-6	ASSPDTQETQY
TRBJ1-2	TRBV11-2	ASSLYLSNYGYT
TRBJ2-1	TRBV27	ASFAVPREQF
TRBJ2-3	TRBV7-8	ASSPGQGADTQY
TRBJ1-2	TRBV5-1	ASSAGTGGSGYT
TRBJ2-5	TRBV7-2	ASSPWGQGETQY
TRBJ2-7	TRBV4-2	ASSQTPGQQASYEQY
TRBJ1-1	TRBV11-2	ASSLDPITGKVDPGAF
TRBJ2-7	TRBV6-5	ASSTPDRYEQY
TRBJ2-5	TRBV6-5	ASSDSGAGGETQY
TRBJ1-2	TRBV15	ATSRATGTYGYT
TRBJ2-7	TRBV7-8	ASSLVASGEQY
TRBJ2-7	TRBV7-9	ASSLQTGGSYEQY
TRBJ1-2	TRBV6-6	ASTRGGDGGYT
TRBJ1-4	TRBV6-5	ASSYLSVPNEKLF
TRBJ2-5	TRBV4-1	ASSQGGQGAWRAKYQETQY
TRBJ2-3	TRBV29-1	SSGGVITDTQY
TRBJ1-5	TRBV6-1	ASSEWPGSNQPQH
TRBJ2-3	TRBV15	ATSRVSGGADTQY
TRBJ2-5	TRBV27	ASLPRWGGMGTQY
TRBJ2-2	TRBV7-8	ASSLPRVSNTGELF
TRBJ2-7	TRBV11-2	ASSVSWADNYEQY
TRBJ1-5	TRBV6-5	ASGLVGNQPQH
TRBJ1-3	TRBV5-4	ASSIQGAYRNTIY
TRBJ2-3	TRBV7-9	SSSLERASGGPSTDTQY
TRBJ1-2	TRBV7-9	ASSLAFGQGRGYT
TRBJ1-2	TRBV29-1	SVVEGAVFYGYT
TRBJ1-6	TRBV7-9	ASSREVVNSPLH